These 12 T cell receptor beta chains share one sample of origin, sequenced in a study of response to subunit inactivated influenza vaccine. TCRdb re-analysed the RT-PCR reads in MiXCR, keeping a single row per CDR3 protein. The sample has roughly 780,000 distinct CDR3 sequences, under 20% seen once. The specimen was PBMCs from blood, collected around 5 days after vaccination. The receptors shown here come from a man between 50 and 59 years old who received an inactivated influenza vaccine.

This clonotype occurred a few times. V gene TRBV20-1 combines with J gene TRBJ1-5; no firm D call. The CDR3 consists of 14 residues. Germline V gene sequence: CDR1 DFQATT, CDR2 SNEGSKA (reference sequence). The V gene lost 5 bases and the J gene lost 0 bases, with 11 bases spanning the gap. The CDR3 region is CSALGIGSNQPQHF. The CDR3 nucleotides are TGCAGTGCTCTGGGGATAGGTAGCAATCAGCCCCAGCATTTT.

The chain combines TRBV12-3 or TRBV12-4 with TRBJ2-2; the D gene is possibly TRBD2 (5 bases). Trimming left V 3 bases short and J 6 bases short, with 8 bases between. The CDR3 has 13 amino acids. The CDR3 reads CASSLRAAGELFF. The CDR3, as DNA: TGTGCCAGCAGTTTGCGGGCGGCCGGGGAGCTGTTTTTT.

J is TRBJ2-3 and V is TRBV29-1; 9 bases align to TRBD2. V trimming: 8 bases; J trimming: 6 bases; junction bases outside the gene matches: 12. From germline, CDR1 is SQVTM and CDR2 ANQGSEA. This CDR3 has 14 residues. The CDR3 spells CSLLGRGRGDTQYF. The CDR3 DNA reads TGCAGCCTTCTTGGGCGCGGGAGGGGGGATACGCAGTATTTT.

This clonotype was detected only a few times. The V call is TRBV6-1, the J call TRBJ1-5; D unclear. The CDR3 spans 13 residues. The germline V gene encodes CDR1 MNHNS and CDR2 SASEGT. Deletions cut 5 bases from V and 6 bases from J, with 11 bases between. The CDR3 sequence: CASSSVSFQPQHF. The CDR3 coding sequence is TGTGCCAGCAGTAGTGTCTCCTTTCAGCCCCAGCATTTT.

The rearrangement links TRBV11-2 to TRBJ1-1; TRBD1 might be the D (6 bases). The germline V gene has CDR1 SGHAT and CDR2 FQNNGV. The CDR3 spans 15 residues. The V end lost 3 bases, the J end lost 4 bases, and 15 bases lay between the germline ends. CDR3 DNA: TGTGCCAGCAGCTTGGGCAGGGGCAAATCCACTGAAGCTTTCTTT. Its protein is CASSLGRGKSTEAFF.

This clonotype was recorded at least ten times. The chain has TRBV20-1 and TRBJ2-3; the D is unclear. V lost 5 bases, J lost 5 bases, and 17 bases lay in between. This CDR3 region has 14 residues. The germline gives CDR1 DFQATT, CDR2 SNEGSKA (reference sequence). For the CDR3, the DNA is TGCAGTGCTTCCCAGTTCCTCTCGGGAGATACGCAGTATTTT. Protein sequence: CSASQFLSGDTQYF.

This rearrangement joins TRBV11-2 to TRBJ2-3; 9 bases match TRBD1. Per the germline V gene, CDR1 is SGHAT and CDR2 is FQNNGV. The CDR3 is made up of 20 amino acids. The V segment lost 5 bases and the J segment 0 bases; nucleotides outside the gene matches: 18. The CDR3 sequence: CASSPEGLLSGQGSTDTQYF. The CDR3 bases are TGTGCCAGCAGCCCCGAGGGGCTTCTTTCGGGACAGGGCAGCACAGATACGCAGTATTTT. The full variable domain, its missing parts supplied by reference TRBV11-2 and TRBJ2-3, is EAGVAQSPRYKIIEKRQSVAFWCNPISGHATLYWYQQILGQGPKLLIQFQNNGVVDDSQLPKDRFSAERLKGVDSTLKIQPAKLEDSAVYLCASSPEGLLSGQGSTDTQYFGPGTRLTVL.

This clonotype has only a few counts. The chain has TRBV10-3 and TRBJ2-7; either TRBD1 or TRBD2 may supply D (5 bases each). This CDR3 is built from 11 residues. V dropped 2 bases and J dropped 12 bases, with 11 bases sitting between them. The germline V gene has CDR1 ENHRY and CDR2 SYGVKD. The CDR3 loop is CAISEGGTWYF. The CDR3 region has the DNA TGTGCCATCAGTGAGGGGGGTACCTGGTACTTC.

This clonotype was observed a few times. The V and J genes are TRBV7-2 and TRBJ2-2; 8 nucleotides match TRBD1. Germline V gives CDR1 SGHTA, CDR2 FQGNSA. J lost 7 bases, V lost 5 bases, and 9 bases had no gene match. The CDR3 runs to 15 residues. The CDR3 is CASSLMTGAHGELFF. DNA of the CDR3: TGTGCCAGCAGCCTGATGACAGGGGCGCACGGGGAGCTGTTTTTT.

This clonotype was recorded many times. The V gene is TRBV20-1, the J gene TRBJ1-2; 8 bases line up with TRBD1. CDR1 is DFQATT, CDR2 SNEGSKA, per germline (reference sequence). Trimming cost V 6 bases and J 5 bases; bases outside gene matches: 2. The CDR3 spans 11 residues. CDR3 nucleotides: TGCAGTGCCGGACAGGGTTATGGCTACACCTTC. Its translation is CSAGQGYGYTF.

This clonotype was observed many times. The CDR3, as DNA: TGTGCCAGCACCAGGGACAGACAAGAGACCCAGTACTTC. This encodes CASTRDRQETQYF. The rearrangement links TRBV12-3 or TRBV12-4 to TRBJ2-5, with TRBD1 identical over 7 bases. V lost 7 bases, J lost 2 bases, and 4 bases stayed unmatched. The CDR3 has 13 amino acids.

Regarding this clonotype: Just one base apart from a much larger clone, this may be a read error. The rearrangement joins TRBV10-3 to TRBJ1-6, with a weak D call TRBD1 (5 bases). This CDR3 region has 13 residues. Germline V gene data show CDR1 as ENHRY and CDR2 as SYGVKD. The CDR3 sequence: CAIIRGTDSPLDF. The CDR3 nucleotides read TGTGCCATCATTCGTGGGACTGATTCACCCCTCGACTTT.